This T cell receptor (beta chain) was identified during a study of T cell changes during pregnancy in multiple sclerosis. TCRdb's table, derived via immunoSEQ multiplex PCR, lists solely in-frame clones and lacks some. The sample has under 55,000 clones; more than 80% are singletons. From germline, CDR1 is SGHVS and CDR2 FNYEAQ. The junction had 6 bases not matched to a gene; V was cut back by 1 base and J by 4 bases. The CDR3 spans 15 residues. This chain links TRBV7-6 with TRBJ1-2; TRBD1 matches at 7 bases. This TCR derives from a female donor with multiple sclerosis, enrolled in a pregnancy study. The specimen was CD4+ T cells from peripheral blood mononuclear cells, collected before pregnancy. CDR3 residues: CASSLEQGTIYGYTF. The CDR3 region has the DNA TGTGCCAGCAGCTTAGAACAGGGGACCATCTATGGCTACACCTTC.